Following are 5 T cell receptor beta chains from one sample sequenced in a study of control samples from healthy donors and cancer patients. Produced via immunoSEQ multiplex PCR; TCRdb's table is partial and in-frame only. The repertoire has some 20,000 clones, about 86% of them found once; the top ten carry under 14%. The sample comprised PBMCs. The receptors come from a woman between 70 and 85 years old with colorectal cancer.

The V call is TRBV29-1, the J call TRBJ2-7; a weak D match, TRBD1 (6 bases). CDR1 is SQVTM and CDR2 is ANQGSEA in the germline V gene. The CDR3 totals 11 residues. Trimming stripped 7 bases from V and 6 bases from J, with 13 bases between. The CDR3 loop reads CSANKGVEQYF. The CDR3 region has the DNA TGCAGCGCCAACAAGGGGGTCGAGCAGTACTTC.

The CDR3 coding sequence is TGTGCCAGCAGCCCGGTAGGCAGGGGAGCTGAAGCTTTCTTT. Its protein product is CASSPVGRGAEAFF. V and J are TRBV6-2 or TRBV6-3 and TRBJ1-1; tentatively, D is TRBD1 (6 bases). From germline, CDR1 is MNHEY and CDR2 SVGEGT. The V gene lost 6 bases and the J gene lost 6 bases, with 17 bases spanning the gap. This CDR3 contains 14 residues.

The V and J genes are TRBV9 and TRBJ2-4; the match to TRBD2 covers 13 bases. CDR1 is SGDLS, CDR2 YYNGEE, per germline. CDR3 length: 18 residues. The V gene end was trimmed by 0 bases and the J gene end by 1 base; junction bases not matched to a gene: 4. The CDR3 here is CASSVGTSGGMAKNIQYF. CDR3 sequence (DNA): TGTGCCAGCAGCGTAGGGACTAGCGGGGGCATGGCCAAAAACATTCAGTACTTC.

J is TRBJ1-3 and V is TRBV14, with a possible D match to TRBD1 (5 bases). Germline V gene lookup returns CDR1 SGHDN and CDR2 FVKESK. V was shortened by 6 bases and J by 5 bases, with 14 bases between the two germline ends. There are 14 residues in the CDR3. CDR3 coding DNA: TGTGCCAGCAGGAATCGGGGGGGACGAAACACCATATATTTT. Its protein is CASRNRGGRNTIYF.

The chain employs TRBV6-5 and TRBJ2-7, with TRBD1 matching 8 bases. Losses at the gene ends were 0 bases for V and 6 bases for J; bases not matched to a gene: 4. This CDR3 region has 14 residues. Germline loops: CDR1 MNHEY, CDR2 SVGAGI. CDR3 in DNA: TGTGCCAGCAGTTACTCCCGGACAGGGCTCGAGCAGTACTTC. It yields the protein CASSYSRTGLEQYF.